A selection of T cell receptor beta chains follows, all from one sample in a study of OX40 agonist ivuxolimab in advanced cancers. Using immunoSEQ multiplex PCR, the repertoire was profiled, and TCRdb retains in-frame clones only, with some absent. Among around 58,000 clones listed, approximately 86% were seen once. The source material was CD4+ or CD8+ T cells sorted from blood, sampled in a trial of the OX40 agonist ivuxolimab. These receptors were taken from an adult with an advanced solid tumor such as melanoma, head and neck, liver or kidney cancer. Both conserved end residues are part of each CDR3. D genes are given only for firm matches. Only some rows state a clone size, as once, few, many or a class for expanded clones.

v_gene	d_gene	abundance	j_gene	CDR3aa	CDR3nt
TRBV29-1	TRBD1	.	TRBJ2-7	CSVPGQENYEQYF	TGCAGCGTTCCGGGACAGGAGAATTACGAGCAGTACTTC
TRBV2	.	.	TRBJ2-5	CASSEPQETQYF	TGTGCCAGCAGTGAGCCACAAGAGACCCAGTACTTC
TRBV7-3	TRBD1	.	TRBJ2-2	CASSIGTGLGELFF	TGTGCCAGCAGCATCGGGACAGGGCTCGGGGAGCTGTTTTTT
TRBV27	.	.	TRBJ2-1	CASISGATPYNEQFF	TGTGCCAGCATATCAGGGGCTACCCCCTACAATGAGCAGTTCTTC
TRBV27	.	.	TRBJ2-1	CASSLSYVRGLYNEQFF	TGTGCCAGCAGTTTATCTTATGTGCGGGGGCTATACAATGAGCAGTTCTTC
TRBV4-3	.	.	TRBJ2-7	CASSPQPGNEQYF	TGCGCCAGCAGCCCGCAGCCCGGGAACGAGCAGTACTTC
TRBV6-5	.	.	TRBJ1-5	CASSFTGNQPQHF	TGTGCCAGCTCTTTTACAGGGAATCAGCCCCAGCATTTT
TRBV11-2	TRBD1	.	TRBJ1-4	CASSLTGVHSTNEKLFF	TGTGCCAGCAGCTTGACAGGGGTCCATTCAACTAATGAAAAACTGTTTTTT
TRBV28	.	.	TRBJ2-1	CASSWDGNEQFF	TGTGCCAGCAGTTGGGACGGGAATGAGCAGTTCTTC
TRBV9	.	.	TRBJ2-7	CASSVGGTHYEQYF	TGTGCCAGCAGCGTAGGGGGGACCCACTACGAGCAGTACTTC
TRBV28	.	.	TRBJ1-1	CASSFKTGLDTEAFF	TGTGCCAGCAGTTTTAAGACGGGGCTGGACACTGAAGCTTTCTTT
TRBV5-5	.	once	TRBJ1-1	CASSLAGANTEAFF	TGTGCCAGCAGCTTGGCCGGAGCGAACACTGAAGCTTTCTTT
TRBV14	.	.	TRBJ2-7	CASSQYGEQYF	TGTGCCAGCAGCCAATATGGCGAGCAGTACTTC
TRBV29-1	.	.	TRBJ2-7	CSVEVLAAGSYEQYF	TGCAGCGTTGAGGTATTGGCAGCCGGCTCCTACGAGCAGTACTTC
TRBV4-2	TRBD1	once	TRBJ2-2	CASSQIDRADTGELFF	TGTGCCAGCAGCCAAATTGACAGGGCGGACACCGGGGAGCTGTTTTTT
TRBV19	TRBD1	.	TRBJ1-1	CASQGQQRMNTEAFF	TGTGCCTCCCAGGGACAGCAAAGAATGAACACTGAAGCTTTCTTT
TRBV10-3	TRBD1	.	TRBJ2-7	CAISEGGTGDEQYF	TGTGCCATCAGTGAGGGCGGGACAGGGGACGAGCAGTACTTC
TRBV12-5	.	.	TRBJ1-5	CASGPRQTDQPQHF	TGTGCTAGTGGTCCCAGACAGACAGATCAGCCCCAGCATTTT
TRBV11-2	.	.	TRBJ1-1	CASSLEGIAGTEAFF	TGTGCCAGCAGCTTAGAGGGCATTGCTGGCACTGAAGCTTTCTTT
TRBV7-9	.	.	TRBJ2-3	CASSYVTSPSTDTQYF	TGTGCCAGCAGCTATGTGACCTCTCCTAGCACAGATACGCAGTATTTT
TRBV4-3	TRBD2	.	TRBJ2-7	CASSQDFGTSYEQYF	TGCGCCAGCAGCCAAGATTTTGGGACTAGCTACGAGCAGTACTTC
TRBV6-5	TRBD1	.	TRBJ2-7	CASSYQQGTEYEQYF	TGTGCCAGCAGTTACCAACAGGGGACAGAATACGAGCAGTACTTC
TRBV7-2	.	.	TRBJ2-1	CASSPQRGTVNEQFF	TGTGCCAGCAGCCCCCAGCGGGGGACAGTGAATGAGCAGTTCTTC
TRBV5-6	TRBD1	.	TRBJ1-2	CASSRDRVDSYGYTF	TGTGCCAGCAGCCGGGACAGGGTCGACAGCTATGGCTACACCTTC
TRBV28	.	.	TRBJ2-7	CASTLPGQAGDEQYF	TGTGCCAGCACCCTCCCCGGCCAGGCGGGTGACGAGCAGTACTTC
TRBV10-2	TRBD1	.	TRBJ1-1	CASSYRDSPFMNTEAFF	TGCGCCAGCAGTTACCGGGACAGCCCCTTTATGAACACTGAAGCTTTCTTT
TRBV11-2	.	.	TRBJ1-2	CASSLGGSGYTF	TGTGCCAGCAGTTTAGGAGGTAGTGGCTACACCTTC